This T cell receptor beta chain was sequenced for a study of blood T cell repertoires in COVID-19. Turning to the study itself: The United States, Italy and Spain were the sources of the acute and convalescent COVID-19 samples. In each case, the material was cDNA or gDNA derived from T cells, B-cell-depleted T cells, or PBMCs.

The count of this clone is one. Unmatched junction bases numbered 9, after V lost 3 bases and J lost 5 bases. CDR1 is SGHRS and CDR2 is YFSETQ in the germline V gene. This CDR3 has 15 amino acids. In the original workflow: The authors estimated nucleated cell counts from reference gene primer amplification. The assay was immunoSEQ multiplex PCR, and TCRdb's table has in-frame clones only and misses some. That table furnishes V, J and clone size, whereas the DNA furnished D and trimming. The sample contains about 20,000 clones, just over 90% of which appear only once. The sequence was collected from a woman aged 50 to 60 with active COVID-19. The sample was peripheral blood. The genes are TRBV5-1 and TRBJ2-7; 9 bases agree with TRBD1. CDR3 amino acids: CASSSLGTGLDEQYF. In DNA, the CDR3 is TGCGCCAGCAGCTCGCTAGGGACAGGGCTCGACGAGCAGTACTTC.